The next 3 T cell receptor beta chains were all read from a single sample in a study of cytomegalovirus exposure and HLA in healthy donors. The PCR made use of 60 Vbeta and 13 Jbeta primers. TCRdb keeps only in-frame clones here, not all; method: immunoSEQ multiplex PCR. The table has around 150,000 clones, about two thirds seen once. The sequencing input was PBMCs. These receptors were taken from a young woman in good health and CMV-seronegative.

This clone was seen only once. This chain links TRBV11-3 with TRBJ2-1, with 10 bases that match TRBD2. The junction had 8 bases not matched to a gene; V was cut back by 8 bases and J by 10 bases. Germline loops: CDR1 SGHNT, CDR2 YENEEA. The CDR3 is made up of 13 amino acids. The CDR3 spells CASGAGGVGEQFF. CDR3 coding DNA: TGTGCCAGCGGAGCGGGAGGGGTTGGGGAGCAGTTCTTC.

The chain is built from TRBV27 and TRBJ2-7, with D hard to call. V gave up 0 bases and J gave up 5 bases, with 8 bases separating them. CDR3 length: 13 amino acids. The germline CDR1 and CDR2 sequences are MNHEY and SMNVEV (reference sequence). The CDR3 bases are TGTGCCAGCAGTTTATCGTCTTTCCACGAGCAGTACTTC. It specifies CASSLSSFHEQYF.

This sequence joins TRBV4-3 and TRBJ1-4, with 8 bases that match TRBD1. V lost 2 bases to trimming and J lost 3 bases; unmatched junction nucleotides: 5. This CDR3 contains 16 residues. CDR1 and CDR2 (germline): LGHNA, YSLEER. The CDR3: CASSQTQQGANEKLFF. DNA of the CDR3: TGCGCCAGCAGCCAAACCCAACAGGGGGCTAATGAAAAACTGTTTTTT.